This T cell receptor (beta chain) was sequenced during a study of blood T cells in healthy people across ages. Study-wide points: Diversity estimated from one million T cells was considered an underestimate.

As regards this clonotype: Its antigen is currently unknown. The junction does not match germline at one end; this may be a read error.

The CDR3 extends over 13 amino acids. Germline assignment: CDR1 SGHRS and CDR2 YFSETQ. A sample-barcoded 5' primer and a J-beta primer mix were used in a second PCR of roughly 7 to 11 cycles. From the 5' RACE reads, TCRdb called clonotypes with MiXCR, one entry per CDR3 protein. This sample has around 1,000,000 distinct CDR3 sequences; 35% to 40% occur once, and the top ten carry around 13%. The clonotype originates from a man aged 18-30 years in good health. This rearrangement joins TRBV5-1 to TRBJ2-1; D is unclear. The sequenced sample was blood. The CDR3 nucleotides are TGCGCCAGTAGCTTGTATCCGTCGGGTGAGCAGTTCTTC. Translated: CASSLYPSGEQFF.